Listed below are T cell receptor beta chains from one sample, sequenced in a study of cytomegalovirus exposure and HLA in healthy donors. TCRdb's copy holds only in-frame clones and misses some; the assay was immunoSEQ multiplex PCR. The sample records about 180,000 clones, over 80% being singletons. Sequencing was performed on PBMCs. The receptors were sampled from a girl between 5 and 17 years old in good health and CMV-seropositive. The CDR3 runs from the conserved cysteine through the conserved F or W. A row's size may be missing; if present it is once, few, many or a size class.

j_gene: TRBJ1-1; abundance: once; len: 15; v_gene: TRBV7-9; CDR3aa: CASSLGAGGLAEAFF
j_gene: TRBJ1-1; abundance: .; len: 15; v_gene: TRBV7-9; CDR3aa: CASSSRQGKNTEAFF
j_gene: TRBJ2-7; abundance: .; len: 16; v_gene: TRBV27; CDR3aa: CASSSRLAGITYEQYF
j_gene: TRBJ2-5; abundance: few; len: 14; v_gene: TRBV5-4; CDR3aa: CASRPLAGVETQYF
j_gene: TRBJ1-4; abundance: .; len: 15; v_gene: TRBV2; CDR3aa: CASSGGQATNEKLFF
j_gene: TRBJ1-1; abundance: .; len: 12; v_gene: TRBV30; CDR3aa: CAWKGGGAEAFF
j_gene: TRBJ1-4; abundance: .; len: 16; v_gene: TRBV18; CDR3aa: CASSPYSGTGYEKLFF
j_gene: TRBJ2-7; abundance: once; len: 12; v_gene: TRBV11-2; CDR3aa: CASSLVPVEQYF
j_gene: TRBJ2-2; abundance: .; len: 14; v_gene: TRBV7-9; CDR3aa: CASSWWGDTGELFF
j_gene: TRBJ2-2; abundance: .; len: 18; v_gene: TRBV4-1; CDR3aa: CASSQEGSGQLNTGELFF
j_gene: TRBJ2-5; abundance: .; len: 15; v_gene: TRBV2; CDR3aa: CASSERLAGGETQYF
j_gene: TRBJ2-5; abundance: .; len: 14; v_gene: TRBV10-2; CDR3aa: CASRDGELQETQYF
j_gene: TRBJ1-2; abundance: once; len: 14; v_gene: TRBV30; CDR3aa: CAWSSGPSNYGYTF
j_gene: TRBJ2-2; abundance: .; len: 16; v_gene: TRBV10-3; CDR3aa: CAINTGTSDYTGELFF
j_gene: TRBJ2-3; abundance: .; len: 13; v_gene: TRBV5-6; CDR3aa: CASSHRGTDTQYF
j_gene: TRBJ1-6; abundance: .; len: 15; v_gene: TRBV5-5; CDR3aa: CASSFTADHNSPLHF
j_gene: TRBJ2-2; abundance: .; len: 17; v_gene: TRBV7-9; CDR3aa: CASSPLGLAANTGELFF
j_gene: TRBJ2-7; abundance: .; len: 15; v_gene: TRBV7-9; CDR3aa: CASSSAPGTAYEQYF
j_gene: TRBJ1-4; abundance: .; len: 17; v_gene: TRBV4-2; CDR3aa: CASSQISSGTGGEKLFF
j_gene: TRBJ2-3; abundance: .; len: 15; v_gene: TRBV27; CDR3aa: CASSFRDWRADTQYF
j_gene: TRBJ1-2; abundance: .; len: 13; v_gene: TRBV5-1; CDR3aa: CASSLAGGLGYTF
j_gene: TRBJ2-3; abundance: .; len: 14; v_gene: TRBV6-5; CDR3aa: CASSYSAWSDTQYF
j_gene: TRBJ2-1; abundance: once; len: 15; v_gene: TRBV27; CDR3aa: CASSFFVDPEGEQFF
j_gene: TRBJ2-1; abundance: .; len: 13; v_gene: TRBV7-3; CDR3aa: CASSLIAGNEQFF
j_gene: TRBJ1-3; abundance: .; len: 18; v_gene: TRBV2; CDR3aa: CASSEAIRGRPGGNTIYF
j_gene: TRBJ1-1; abundance: .; len: 17; v_gene: TRBV11-2; CDR3aa: CASSLGEVGAPNTEAFF
j_gene: TRBJ2-7; abundance: .; len: 16; v_gene: TRBV6-6; CDR3aa: CASSLSKSARSYEQYF
j_gene: TRBJ1-2; abundance: .; len: 15; v_gene: TRBV27; CDR3aa: CASSTARGAIGGYTF
j_gene: TRBJ2-5; abundance: .; len: 13; v_gene: TRBV10-3; CDR3aa: CAMSGGVGTPWYF
j_gene: TRBJ2-3; abundance: .; len: 14; v_gene: TRBV7-9; CDR3aa: CASSYRERTDTQYF
j_gene: TRBJ1-1; abundance: .; len: 14; v_gene: TRBV10-3; CDR3aa: CAISDRDANTEAFF
j_gene: TRBJ1-2; abundance: .; len: 13; v_gene: TRBV6-5; CDR3aa: CASSSPGDYGYTF
j_gene: TRBJ2-3; abundance: .; len: 13; v_gene: TRBV30; CDR3aa: CAWSQQSTDTQYF